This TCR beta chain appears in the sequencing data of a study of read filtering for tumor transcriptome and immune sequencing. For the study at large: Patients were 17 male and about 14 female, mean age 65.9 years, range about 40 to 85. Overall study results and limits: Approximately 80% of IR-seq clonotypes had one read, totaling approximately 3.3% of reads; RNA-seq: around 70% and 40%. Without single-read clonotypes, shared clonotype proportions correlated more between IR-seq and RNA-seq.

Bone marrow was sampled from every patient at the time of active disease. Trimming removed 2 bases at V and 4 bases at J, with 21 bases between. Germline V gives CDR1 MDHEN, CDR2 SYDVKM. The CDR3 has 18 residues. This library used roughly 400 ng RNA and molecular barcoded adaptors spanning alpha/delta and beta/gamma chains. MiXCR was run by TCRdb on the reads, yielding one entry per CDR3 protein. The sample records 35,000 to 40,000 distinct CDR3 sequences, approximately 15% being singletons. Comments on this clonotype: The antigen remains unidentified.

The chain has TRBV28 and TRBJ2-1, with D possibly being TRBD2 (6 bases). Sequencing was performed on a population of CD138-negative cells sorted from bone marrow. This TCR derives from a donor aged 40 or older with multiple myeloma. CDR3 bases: TGTGCCAGCAGTTTAGTCGGCCTGGGGGGACGAGGGTACAATGAGCAGTTCTTC. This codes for CASSLVGLGGRGYNEQFF.